These 9 T cell receptor beta chains were all obtained from the same sample, sequenced in a study of T cells after yellow fever vaccination. TCRdb processed the 5' RACE reads anew with MiXCR; each CDR3 protein has one entry. The sample has a few hundred thousand distinct CDR3 sequences; 19% are singletons. Source: PBMCs, taken 15 days after the yellow fever booster vaccination. The receptors here all came from a man aged 25 to 40 who received the YFV17D yellow fever vaccine.

This clonotype was counted a few times. The chain links TRBV24-1 to TRBJ2-1; D gene uncertain. The CDR3 is made up of 16 amino acids. Deletions cut 4 bases from V and 2 bases from J, with 14 bases between. From germline, CDR1 is KGHDR and CDR2 SFDVKD. CDR3 bases: TGTGCCACCAGTGAAGGTGCCCACCCCACCTACAATGAGCAGTTCTTC. It specifies CATSEGAHPTYNEQFF.

V usage is TRBV7-2 and J usage is TRBJ2-1, with TRBD2 matching over 13 bases. Germline CDR1 and CDR2: SGHTA and FQGNSA. With V trimmed by 1 base and J by 7 bases, 4 bases remained unmatched. The CDR3 length is 16 residues. CDR3 loop: CASSLELAGGNNEQFF. The CDR3 DNA reads as TGTGCCAGCAGCTTAGAACTAGCGGGAGGGAATAATGAGCAGTTCTTC.

The sample holds a few counts of this clonotype. The chain is built from TRBV7-2 and TRBJ2-3, with D unclear. V was clipped by 1 base and J by 0 bases, with 8 bases between them. The CDR3 loop spans 15 amino acids. In germline, CDR1 is SGHTA, CDR2 FQGNSA. CDR3 sequence: CASSLVASSTDTQYF. CDR3 DNA sequence: TGTGCCAGCAGCTTAGTTGCGTCGAGCACAGATACGCAGTATTTT.

V is TRBV12-3 or TRBV12-4 and J is TRBJ2-4; no firm D call. V gave up 7 bases and J gave up 6 bases, with 10 bases separating them. This CDR3 contains 12 residues. Written as DNA, the CDR3 is TGTGCCAGCACCCCGGTGGGAAACATTCAGTACTTC. This codes for CASTPVGNIQYF.

The chain recombines TRBV7-8 with TRBJ2-5; TRBD2 matches 10 bases. The CDR3 has 13 residues. Trimming at V came to 3 bases and at J to 8 bases, leaving 3 bases not matched to a gene. Germline CDR1 is SGHVS and CDR2 is FQNEAQ. As DNA, the CDR3 is TGTGCCAGCAGCTTTTTAGCGGGAGGTACCCAGTACTTC. As protein: CASSFLAGGTQYF.

The table lists this clonotype with a few counts. The rearrangement joins TRBV6-1 to TRBJ2-2; TRBD1 is a possible D gene (6 bases). The CDR3 is made up of 15 amino acids. CDR1 is MNHNS and CDR2 is SASEGT in the germline V gene. Trimming left V 4 bases short and J 4 bases short, with 13 bases between. In DNA, the CDR3 is TGTGCCAGCAGTGCCACAGGGTCTACCACCGGGGAGCTGTTTTTT. Residues: CASSATGSTTGELFF.

The chain recombines TRBV9 with TRBJ2-1, with D tentatively TRBD1 (6 bases). The germline V gene has CDR1 SGDLS and CDR2 YYNGEE. The CDR3 sequence is 15 residues long. V was shortened by 3 bases and J by 6 bases, with 16 bases between the two germline ends. The CDR3 loop reads CASSAEGEFSNEQFF. Written as DNA, the CDR3 is TGTGCCAGCAGCGCAGAGGGGGAGTTCTCCAATGAGCAGTTCTTC.

V is TRBV12-3 or TRBV12-4 and J is TRBJ2-2; 7 bases are shared with TRBD2. This CDR3 region has 17 residues. Trimming took 4 bases from V and 2 from J; bases not matched to a gene: 10. This chain's CDR3 is CASSWGALAVNTGELFF. Here the CDR3 DNA reads TGTGCCAGCAGTTGGGGAGCGCTAGCGGTTAACACCGGGGAGCTGTTTTTT.

The chain uses TRBV29-1 and TRBJ2-2; TRBD1 might be the D (6 bases). Trimming cost V 6 bases and J 6 bases, with 17 bases left between them. Germline loops: CDR1 SQVTM, CDR2 ANQGSEA. This CDR3 has 14 amino acids. The CDR3 loop reads CSVIEPGTPGELFF. Written as DNA, the CDR3 is TGCAGCGTCATTGAGCCCGGGACACCCGGGGAGCTGTTTTTT.